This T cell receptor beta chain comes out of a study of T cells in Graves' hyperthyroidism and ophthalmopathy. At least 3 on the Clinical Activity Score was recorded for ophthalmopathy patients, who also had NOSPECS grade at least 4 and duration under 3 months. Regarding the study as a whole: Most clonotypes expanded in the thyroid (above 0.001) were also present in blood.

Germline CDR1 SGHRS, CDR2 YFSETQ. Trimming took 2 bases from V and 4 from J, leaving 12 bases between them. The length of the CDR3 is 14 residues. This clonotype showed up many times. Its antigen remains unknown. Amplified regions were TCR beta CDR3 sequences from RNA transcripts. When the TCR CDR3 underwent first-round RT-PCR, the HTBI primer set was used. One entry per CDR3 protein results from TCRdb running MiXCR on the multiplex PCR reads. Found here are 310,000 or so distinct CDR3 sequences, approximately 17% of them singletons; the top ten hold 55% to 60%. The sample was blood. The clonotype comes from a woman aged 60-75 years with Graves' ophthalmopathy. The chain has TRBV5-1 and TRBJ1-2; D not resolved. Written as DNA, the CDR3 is TGCGCCAGCAGCTTTATTAGGACTATCTATGGCTACACCTTC. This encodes CASSFIRTIYGYTF. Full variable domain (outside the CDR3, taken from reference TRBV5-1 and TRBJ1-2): KAGVTQTPRYLIKTRGQQVTLSCSPISGHRSVSWYQQTPGQGLQFLFEYFSETQRNKGNFPGRFSGRQFSNSRSEMNVSTLELGDSALYLCASSFIRTIYGYTFGSGTRLTVV.